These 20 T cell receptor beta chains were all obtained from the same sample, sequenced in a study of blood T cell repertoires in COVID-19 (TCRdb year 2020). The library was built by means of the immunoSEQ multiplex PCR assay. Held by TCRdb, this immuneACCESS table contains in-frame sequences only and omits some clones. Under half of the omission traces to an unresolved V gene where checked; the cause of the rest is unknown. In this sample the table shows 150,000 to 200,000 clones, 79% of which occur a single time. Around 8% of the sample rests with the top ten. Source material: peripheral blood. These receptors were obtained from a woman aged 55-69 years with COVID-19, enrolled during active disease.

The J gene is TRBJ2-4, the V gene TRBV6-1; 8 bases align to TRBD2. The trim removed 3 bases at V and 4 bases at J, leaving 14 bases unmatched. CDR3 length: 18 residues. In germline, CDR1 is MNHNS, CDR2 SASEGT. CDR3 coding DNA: TGTGCCAGCAGTGACCCCGGAGCGGGGGTTGCGGTGAAAAACATTCAGTACTTC. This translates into CASSDPGAGVAVKNIQYF.

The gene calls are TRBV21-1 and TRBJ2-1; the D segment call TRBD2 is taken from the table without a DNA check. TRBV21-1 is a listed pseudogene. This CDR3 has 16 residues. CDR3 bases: TGTGCCAGCAGCGCCCCCGGGACTAGCGACTACAATGAGCAGTTCTTC. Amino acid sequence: CASSAPGTSDYNEQFF.

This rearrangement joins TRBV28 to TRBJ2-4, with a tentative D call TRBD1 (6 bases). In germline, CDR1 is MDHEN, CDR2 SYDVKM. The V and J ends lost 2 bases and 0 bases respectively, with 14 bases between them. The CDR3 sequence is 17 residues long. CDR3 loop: CASSLSQGPAAKNIQYF. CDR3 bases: TGTGCCAGCAGTTTAAGTCAGGGGCCCGCAGCCAAAAACATTCAGTACTTC.

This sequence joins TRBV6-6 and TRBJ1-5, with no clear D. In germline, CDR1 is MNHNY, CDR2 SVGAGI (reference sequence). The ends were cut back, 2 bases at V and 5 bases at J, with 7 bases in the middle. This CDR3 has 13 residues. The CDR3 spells CASSYPQDQPQHF. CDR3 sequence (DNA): TGTGCCAGCAGTTACCCTCAGGATCAGCCCCAGCATTTT.

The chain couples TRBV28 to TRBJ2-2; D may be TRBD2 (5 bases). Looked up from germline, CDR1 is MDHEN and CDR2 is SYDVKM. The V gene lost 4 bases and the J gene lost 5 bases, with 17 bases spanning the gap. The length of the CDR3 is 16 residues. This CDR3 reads CASSSPGEIETGELFF. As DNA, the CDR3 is TGTGCCAGCAGTTCCCCCGGGGAGATCGAGACCGGGGAGCTGTTTTTT.

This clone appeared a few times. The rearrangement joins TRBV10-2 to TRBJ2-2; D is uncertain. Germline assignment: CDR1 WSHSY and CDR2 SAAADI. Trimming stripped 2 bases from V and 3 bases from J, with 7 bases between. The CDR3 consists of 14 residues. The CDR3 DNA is TGCGCCAGCAGTGAGAATGCGTACACCGGGGAGCTGTTTTTT. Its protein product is CASSENAYTGELFF.

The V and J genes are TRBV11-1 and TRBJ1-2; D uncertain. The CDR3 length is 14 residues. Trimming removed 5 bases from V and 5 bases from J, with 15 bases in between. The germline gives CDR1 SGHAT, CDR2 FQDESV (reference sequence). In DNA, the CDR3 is TGTGCCAGCAGCATAGACCATCTCGGGTATGGCTACACCTTC. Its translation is CASSIDHLGYGYTF.

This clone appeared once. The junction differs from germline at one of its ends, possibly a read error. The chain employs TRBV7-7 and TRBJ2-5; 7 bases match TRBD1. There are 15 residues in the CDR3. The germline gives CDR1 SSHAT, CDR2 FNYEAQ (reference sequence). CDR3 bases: TGTGCTAGCAGCTTAGGGGGCGCCAGTCAAGAGACCCAGTACTTC. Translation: CASSLGGASQETQYF. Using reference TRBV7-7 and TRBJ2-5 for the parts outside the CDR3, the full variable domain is GAGVSQSPRYKVTKRGQDVTLRCDPISSHATLYWYQQALGQGPEFLTYFNYEAQPDKSGLPSDRFSAERPEGSISTLTIQRTEQRDSAMYRCASSLGGASQETQYFGPGTRLLVL.

For the CDR3, the DNA is TGTGCCAGCAGTAGGACAGGGCGTAATTCACCCCTCCACTTT. Encoded protein: CASSRTGRNSPLHF. The V gene is TRBV6-5, the J gene TRBJ1-6; the match to TRBD1 covers 8 bases. This CDR3 contains 14 residues. The trim removed 5 bases at V and 6 bases at J, leaving 3 bases unmatched. The germline CDR1 and CDR2 sequences are MNHEY and SVGAGI.

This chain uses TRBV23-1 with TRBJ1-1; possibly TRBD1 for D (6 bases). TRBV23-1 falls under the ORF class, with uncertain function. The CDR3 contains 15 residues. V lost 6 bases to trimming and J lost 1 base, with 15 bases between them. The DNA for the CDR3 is TGCGCCAGCAGCCGAAGGGGGGGACCGAACACTGAAGCTTTCTTT. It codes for CASSRRGGPNTEAFF.

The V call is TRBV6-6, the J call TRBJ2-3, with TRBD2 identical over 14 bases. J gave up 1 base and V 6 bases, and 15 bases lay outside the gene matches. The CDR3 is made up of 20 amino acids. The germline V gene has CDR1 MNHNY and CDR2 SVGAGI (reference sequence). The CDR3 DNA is TGTGCCAGCAGCCCAACGGGGGGACTAGCGGGAGAATTTGGCACAGATACGCAGTATTTT. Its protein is CASSPTGGLAGEFGTDTQYF.

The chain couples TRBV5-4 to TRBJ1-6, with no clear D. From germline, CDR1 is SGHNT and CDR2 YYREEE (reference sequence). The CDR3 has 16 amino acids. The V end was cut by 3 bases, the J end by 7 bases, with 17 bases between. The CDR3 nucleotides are TGTGCCAGCAGCTCTGAGCCAGTCCCGGAGAATTCACCCCTCCACTTT. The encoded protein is CASSSEPVPENSPLHF.

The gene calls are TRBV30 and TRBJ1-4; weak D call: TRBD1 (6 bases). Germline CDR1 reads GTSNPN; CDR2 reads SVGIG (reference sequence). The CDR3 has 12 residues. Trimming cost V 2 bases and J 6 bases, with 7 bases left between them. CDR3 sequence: CAWSKGDEKLFF. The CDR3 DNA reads TGTGCCTGGAGTAAGGGGGATGAAAAACTGTTTTTT.

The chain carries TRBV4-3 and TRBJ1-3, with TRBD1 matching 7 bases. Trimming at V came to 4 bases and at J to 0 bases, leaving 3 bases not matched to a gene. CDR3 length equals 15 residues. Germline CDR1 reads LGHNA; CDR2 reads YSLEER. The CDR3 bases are TGCGCCAGCAGCCTTAGACAGGGCTCTGGAAACACCATATATTTT. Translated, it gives CASSLRQGSGNTIYF.

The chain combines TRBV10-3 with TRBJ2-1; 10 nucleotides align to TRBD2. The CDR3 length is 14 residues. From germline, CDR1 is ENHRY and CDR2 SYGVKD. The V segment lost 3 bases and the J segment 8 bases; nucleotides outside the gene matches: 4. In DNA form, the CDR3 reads TGTGCCATCAGTGACACTAGCGGGACGGATGAGCAGTTCTTC. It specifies CAISDTSGTDEQFF.

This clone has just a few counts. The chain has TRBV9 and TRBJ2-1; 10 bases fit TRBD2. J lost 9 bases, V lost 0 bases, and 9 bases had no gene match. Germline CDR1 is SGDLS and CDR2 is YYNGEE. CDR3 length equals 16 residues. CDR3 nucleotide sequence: TGTGCCAGCAGCGTAGTCAGCGGGAGGGCCAAAAGTGAGCAGTTCTTC. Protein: CASSVVSGRAKSEQFF. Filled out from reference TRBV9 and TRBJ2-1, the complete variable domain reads DSGVTQTPKHLITATGQRVTLRCSPRSGDLSVYWYQQSLDQGLQFLIQYYNGEERAKGNILERFSAQQFPDLHSELNLSSLELGDSALYFCASSVVSGRAKSEQFFGPGTRLTVL.

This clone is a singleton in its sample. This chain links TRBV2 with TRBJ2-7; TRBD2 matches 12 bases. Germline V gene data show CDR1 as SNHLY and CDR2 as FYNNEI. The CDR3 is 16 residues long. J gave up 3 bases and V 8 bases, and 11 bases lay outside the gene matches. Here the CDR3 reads CASRPSSGRADYEQYF. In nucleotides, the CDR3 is TGTGCCAGCCGCCCCTCTAGCGGGAGGGCCGACTACGAGCAGTACTTC.

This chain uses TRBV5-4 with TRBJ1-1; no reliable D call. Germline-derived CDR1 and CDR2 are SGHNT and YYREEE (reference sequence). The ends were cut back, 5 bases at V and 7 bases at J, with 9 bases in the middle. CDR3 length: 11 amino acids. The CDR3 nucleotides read TGTGCCAGCAGAGCGGGGTATGAAGCTTTCTTT. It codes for CASRAGYEAFF.

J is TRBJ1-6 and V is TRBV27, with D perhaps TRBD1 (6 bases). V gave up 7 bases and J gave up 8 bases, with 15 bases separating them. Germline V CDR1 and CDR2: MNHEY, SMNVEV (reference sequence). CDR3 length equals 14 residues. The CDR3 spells CASTFTGSHSPLHF. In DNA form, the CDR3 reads TGTGCCAGCACCTTTACAGGGTCGCATTCACCCCTCCACTTT.

CDR3 nucleotide sequence: TGCAGTGGCGGGGCCACAGATACGCAGTATTTT. Protein product: CSGGATDTQYF. The chain links TRBV20-1 to TRBJ2-3, with a possible D match to TRBD2 (6 bases). The CDR3 spans 11 residues. Germline assignment: CDR1 DFQATT and CDR2 SNEGSKA (reference sequence). Trimming pared 7 bases from V and 2 bases from J, leaving 7 bases between.